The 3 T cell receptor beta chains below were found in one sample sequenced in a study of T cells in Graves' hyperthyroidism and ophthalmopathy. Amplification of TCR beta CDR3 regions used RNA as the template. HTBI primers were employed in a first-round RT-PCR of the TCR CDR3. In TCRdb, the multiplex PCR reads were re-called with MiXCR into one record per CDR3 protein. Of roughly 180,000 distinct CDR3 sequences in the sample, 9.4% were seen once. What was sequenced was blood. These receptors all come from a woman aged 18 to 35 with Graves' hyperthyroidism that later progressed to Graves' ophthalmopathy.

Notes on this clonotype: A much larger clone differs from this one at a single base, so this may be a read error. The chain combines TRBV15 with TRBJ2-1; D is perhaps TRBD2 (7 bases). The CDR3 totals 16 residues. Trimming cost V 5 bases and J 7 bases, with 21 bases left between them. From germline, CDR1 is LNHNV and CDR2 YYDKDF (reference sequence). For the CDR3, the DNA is TGTGCCACCAGCGAAACGAAGTGGGGGGGCCGGAATGAGCAGTTCTTC. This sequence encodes CATSETKWGGRNEQFF.

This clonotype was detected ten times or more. CDR3 sequence (DNA): TGTGCCACCAGGGATGGGACTTCGGGGAAAGAGACCCAGTACTTC. Residues: CATRDGTSGKETQYF. The chain links TRBV24-1 to TRBJ2-5, with D maybe TRBD2 (6 bases). V was shortened by 7 bases and J by 3 bases, with 17 bases between the two germline ends. There are 15 residues in the CDR3. Germline V CDR1 and CDR2: KGHDR, SFDVKD.

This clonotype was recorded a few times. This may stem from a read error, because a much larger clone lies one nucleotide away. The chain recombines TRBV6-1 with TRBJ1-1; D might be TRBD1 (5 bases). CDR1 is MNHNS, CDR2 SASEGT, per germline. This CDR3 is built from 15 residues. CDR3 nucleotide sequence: TGTGCCAGCAGTGCACTAAACAGGAGGAACACTGAAGCTCTCTTT. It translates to CASSALNRRNTEALF.